Shown below are 25 T cell receptor beta chains from a single sample sequenced in a study of T cells in Graves' hyperthyroidism and ophthalmopathy. RNA transcripts yielded amplified TCR beta CDR3 regions. Researchers ran a first-round RT-PCR on the TCR CDR3 using the HTBI primer set. TCRdb independently ran MiXCR on the multiplex PCR reads; one entry per CDR3 protein. This table has about 560,000 distinct CDR3 sequences, 15% to 20% appearing once. Sequencing was done on a sample of blood. Source of these receptors: a woman aged 18-29 years with Graves' hyperthyroidism.

This clonotype was found a few times. The CDR3 loop is CASSLVWDQPQHF. As DNA, the CDR3 is TGTGCCAGCAGCTTAGTGTGGGATCAGCCCCAGCATTTT. The V and J genes are TRBV7-9 and TRBJ1-5; D is uncertain. Germline V gene lookup returns CDR1 SEHNR and CDR2 FQNEAQ (reference sequence). The V gene lost 1 base and the J gene lost 5 bases, with 6 bases spanning the gap. The CDR3 is made up of 13 amino acids.

The V and J genes are TRBV19 and TRBJ1-4, with 9 positions matching TRBD1. V trimming: 8 bases; J trimming: 5 bases; junction bases outside the gene matches: 12. This CDR3 comprises 16 residues. CDR1 and CDR2 (germline): LNHDA, SQIVND (reference sequence). CDR3 in DNA: TGTGCCAGTTCGACAGGGGGGCTCACCCTAAATGAAAAACTGTTTTTT. Its translation is CASSTGGLTLNEKLFF.

The table lists this clonotype with many counts. V usage is TRBV2 and J usage is TRBJ1-1, with a tentative D call TRBD1 (5 bases). V was cut by 6 bases and J by 1 base, with 12 bases left in between. Germline CDR1 reads SNHLY; CDR2 reads FYNNEI. This CDR3 is 14 amino acids long. DNA of the CDR3: TGTGCCAGCAGGACGGGACGGAAGAACACTGAAGCTTTCTTT. It specifies CASRTGRKNTEAFF. The full variable domain, with the rest looked up from reference TRBV2 and TRBJ1-1, is EPEVTQTPSHQVTQMGQEVILRCVPISNHLYFYWYRQILGQKVEFLVSFYNNEISEKSEIFDDQFSVERPDGSNFTLKIRSTKLEDSAMYFCASRTGRKNTEAFFGQGTRLTVV.

This clonotype was seen a handful of times. This sequence joins TRBV12-3 or TRBV12-4 and TRBJ2-2; 7 nucleotides match TRBD2. This CDR3 is built from 14 residues. Germline trimming cut 5 bases from V and 6 bases from J; bases unmatched to any gene: 6. The CDR3 region has the DNA TGTGCCAGCAGTCCACCGGGGGGATCCGGGGAGCTGTTTTTT. Protein sequence: CASSPPGGSGELFF.

This clonotype showed up many times. The rearrangement joins TRBV7-2 to TRBJ2-7; possibly TRBD2 for D (5 bases). The ends were cut back, 2 bases at V and 2 bases at J, with 10 bases in the middle. CDR3 length: 14 residues. Germline lookup yields CDR1 SGHTA and CDR2 FQGNSA. The CDR3 DNA is TGTGCCAGCAGCTTAAACTTCGGGACCTACGAGCAGTACTTC. It is translated as CASSLNFGTYEQYF. Full variable domain (rest looked up from reference TRBV7-2 and TRBJ2-7): GAGVSQSPSNKVTEKGKDVELRCDPISGHTALYWYRQSLGQGLEFLIYFQGNSAPDKSGLPSDRFSAERTGGSVSTLTIQRTQQEDSAVYLCASSLNFGTYEQYFGPGTRLTVT.

This clonotype was detected ten times or more. The chain is built from TRBV28 and TRBJ1-1; perhaps TRBD1 as D (5 bases). Trimming took 6 bases from V and 1 from J, leaving 15 bases between them. There are 15 residues in the CDR3. Germline CDR1 and CDR2: MDHEN and SYDVKM. The CDR3 region has the DNA TGTGCCAGCAGCTTCCAGGGAGTGGGGAACACTGAAGCTTTCTTT. It translates to CASSFQGVGNTEAFF.

The J gene is TRBJ2-2, the V gene TRBV15; D unclear. Trimming took 0 bases from V and 6 from J, leaving 14 bases between them. Per the germline V gene, CDR1 is LNHNV and CDR2 is YYDKDF (reference sequence). This CDR3 is 16 amino acids long. The CDR3 loop is CATSRDRQAFAGELFF. In DNA form, the CDR3 reads TGTGCCACCAGCAGAGATCGGCAGGCCTTTGCCGGGGAGCTGTTTTTT.

The chain employs TRBV27 and TRBJ2-1; 7 bases align to TRBD2. The V and J ends lost 3 bases and 6 bases, in that order; junction bases with no gene match: 14. The CDR3 contains 17 residues. Germline V gene lookup returns CDR1 MNHEY and CDR2 SMNVEV (reference sequence). The CDR3 bases are TGTGCCAGCAGTTTCCAAACGGGGGGTTACAGGAGCAATGAGCAGTTCTTC. Its protein is CASSFQTGGYRSNEQFF.

This clonotype has a count of ten or more. This chain connects TRBV7-2 to TRBJ1-1, with D possibly being TRBD1 (5 bases). Germline V CDR1 and CDR2: SGHTA, FQGNSA. Trimming left V 6 bases short and J 6 bases short, with 23 bases between. The CDR3 spans 16 residues. CDR3 amino acids: CASRSGGQSKFPEAFF. CDR3 DNA: TGTGCCAGCAGATCCGGCGGACAATCGAAATTTCCTGAAGCTTTCTTT.

This sequence joins TRBV12-3 or TRBV12-4 and TRBJ2-1; 15 bases line up with TRBD2. The CDR3 spans 17 residues. Trimming removed 2 bases from V and 6 bases from J; junction bases left unmatched: 5. The CDR3 protein is CASSLTRTSGRVNEQFF. The DNA of the CDR3 is TGTGCCAGCAGTTTAACACGGACTAGCGGGAGGGTCAATGAGCAGTTCTTC.

This clonotype was seen at least ten times. The rearrangement uses TRBV7-2 and TRBJ1-1; perhaps TRBD1 as D (6 bases). The CDR3 contains 15 residues. V shed 5 bases and J shed 1 base, with 14 bases lying between them. Germline values: CDR1 SGHTA, CDR2 FQGNSA. The CDR3 reads CASSPTQGWNTEAFF. DNA of the CDR3: TGTGCCAGCAGCCCTACACAGGGATGGAACACTGAAGCTTTCTTT. Combining the CDR3 with reference TRBV7-2 and TRBJ1-1 gives the whole variable domain GAGVSQSPSNKVTEKGKDVELRCDPISGHTALYWYRQSLGQGLEFLIYFQGNSAPDKSGLPSDRFSAERTGGSVSTLTIQRTQQEDSAVYLCASSPTQGWNTEAFFGQGTRLTVV.

This clonotype was seen only a few times. The chain links TRBV19 to TRBJ2-3; TRBD2 aligns across 10 bases. The ends lost 4 bases at V and 1 base at J; junction bases unmatched: 2. Germline V gives CDR1 LNHDA, CDR2 SQIVND (reference sequence). The CDR3 length is 15 residues. DNA for the CDR3: TGTGCCAGTAGTACTAGCGGGGGCCGCACAGATACGCAGTATTTT. Protein: CASSTSGGRTDTQYF.

In its sample, this clonotype was seen many times. This sequence joins TRBV2 and TRBJ2-7; D gene uncertain. Germline V gene sequence: CDR1 SNHLY, CDR2 FYNNEI. V was cut by 5 bases and J by 5 bases, with 19 bases left in between. The CDR3 sequence is 15 residues long. The CDR3: CASSQSRPIGDEQYF. Written as DNA, the CDR3 is TGTGCCAGCAGTCAGTCCAGGCCTATTGGCGACGAGCAGTACTTC. Looking up the rest from reference TRBV2 and TRBJ2-7 gives the full variable domain: EPEVTQTPSHQVTQMGQEVILRCVPISNHLYFYWYRQILGQKVEFLVSFYNNEISEKSEIFDDQFSVERPDGSNFTLKIRSTKLEDSAMYFCASSQSRPIGDEQYFGPGTRLTVT.

The genes are TRBV12-3 or TRBV12-4 and TRBJ2-3, with D perhaps TRBD1 (6 bases). This CDR3 has 14 residues. The V end was cut by 6 bases, the J end by 1 base, with 11 bases between. The DNA of the CDR3 is TGTGCCAGCAGGAGCCGACAGGGCACAGATACGCAGTATTTT. This codes for CASRSRQGTDTQYF.

This clonotype was counted many times. The chain combines TRBV6-2 or TRBV6-3 with TRBJ1-1; D unresolved. V lost 4 bases and J lost 4, with 16 bases in between. Germline CDR1 is MNHEY and CDR2 is SVGEGT. This CDR3 region has 15 residues. The CDR3, as DNA: TGTGCCAGCAGTTGGCCAGTGGCGCGCGGCACTGAAGCTTTCTTT. Its translation: CASSWPVARGTEAFF.

The chain uses TRBV6-6 and TRBJ1-2, with TRBD1 as a possible D gene (5 bases). The CDR3 contains 13 residues. Per the germline V gene, CDR1 is MNHNY and CDR2 is SVGAGI (reference sequence). Trimming took off 2 bases at V and 7 bases at J, with 11 bases between the two ends. The CDR3 is CASSYQGIGGYTF. The CDR3, as DNA: TGTGCCAGCAGTTACCAGGGAATCGGTGGCTACACCTTC.

This chain uses TRBV2 with TRBJ2-2; 11 nucleotides agree with TRBD2. Germline V gene sequence: CDR1 SNHLY, CDR2 FYNNEI. This CDR3 spans 15 amino acids. J lost 7 bases, V lost 4 bases, and 5 bases had no gene match. This CDR3 is CASSGLAGGNGELFF. CDR3 nucleotides: TGTGCCAGCAGTGGGCTAGCGGGAGGTAACGGGGAGCTGTTTTTT.

Many counts were recorded for this clonotype. The J gene is TRBJ2-3, the V gene TRBV7-9; 9 positions agree with TRBD2. The CDR3 sequence is 15 residues long. Germline-derived CDR1 and CDR2 are SEHNR and FQNEAQ (reference sequence). The J segment lost 2 bases and the V segment lost 2 bases, leaving 2 bases of the junction unmatched. The CDR3 spells CASSLSGGTTDTQYF. CDR3 DNA: TGTGCCAGCAGCTTAAGCGGGGGGACCACAGATACGCAGTATTTT.

The V gene is TRBV18, the J gene TRBJ2-2; no reliable D call. Germline-derived CDR1 and CDR2 are KGHSH and LQKENI. The V end lost 1 base, the J end lost 5 bases, and 5 bases lay between the germline ends. The CDR3 spans 13 residues. The CDR3 sequence is CASSPQATGELFF. CDR3 nucleotide sequence: TGTGCCAGCTCACCACAGGCTACCGGGGAGCTGTTTTTT.

This clonotype has more than one count but fewer than ten. The genes are TRBV9 and TRBJ1-2, with 7 positions matching TRBD1. The CDR3 has 13 residues. Per the germline V gene, CDR1 is SGDLS and CDR2 is YYNGEE. The trim removed 0 bases at V and 8 bases at J, leaving 4 bases unmatched. As DNA, the CDR3 is TGTGCCAGCAGCGTAGGAGGGGGCCAGGGCTACACCTTC. Translating gives CASSVGGGQGYTF. The full variable domain, in which reference TRBV9 and TRBJ1-2 provide the parts outside the CDR3, is DSGVTQTPKHLITATGQRVTLRCSPRSGDLSVYWYQQSLDQGLQFLIQYYNGEERAKGNILERFSAQQFPDLHSELNLSSLELGDSALYFCASSVGGGQGYTFGSGTRLTVV.

Comment on this clonotype: One end of the junction is discordant with germline, which a read error may explain. This chain connects TRBV3-1 to TRBJ2-7, with 11 bases lining up with TRBD2. The CDR3 is 19 residues long. Per germline, CDR1 LGHDT and CDR2 YNNKEL (reference sequence). The CDR3 here is CASSQEPSLSGRVIYDQYF. DNA of the CDR3: TGTGCCAGCAGCCAAGAGCCGAGCCTTAGCGGGAGGGTAATCTACGACCAGTACTTC.

The chain is built from TRBV20-1 and TRBJ1-6; D gene ambiguous. V lost 0 bases and J 14 bases, leaving 20 bases between the germline ends. This CDR3 is built from 15 residues. Germline CDR1 reads DFQATT; CDR2 reads SNEGSKA (reference sequence). Here the CDR3 DNA reads TGCAGTGCTAGAGACAGTGAGAATATAATTCGGTCCCTCCACTTT. Its protein product is CSARDSENIIRSLHF.

This clonotype has a handful of counts. The chain links TRBV3-1 to TRBJ1-5, with a weak D call TRBD1 (6 bases). The V end was cut by 5 bases, the J end by 5 bases, with 13 bases between. The CDR3 has 14 amino acids. Germline CDR1 is LGHDT and CDR2 is YNNKEL (reference sequence). CDR3 DNA: TGTGCCAGCAGCTTAAAGGACAGTTATCAGCCCCAGCATTTT. Encoded protein: CASSLKDSYQPQHF.

This chain connects TRBV11-2 to TRBJ2-1; possible D gene TRBD2, 5 bases. V lost 4 bases and J lost 0, with 16 bases in between. The CDR3 is 17 amino acids. CDR1 SGHAT and CDR2 FQNNGV come from the germline V gene. The CDR3 DNA reads as TGTGCCAGCAGCTCACCCCGAGAGCGGAACTCCTACAATGAGCAGTTCTTC. Encoded protein: CASSSPRERNSYNEQFF.

This clonotype occurred a few times. The chain recombines TRBV14 with TRBJ2-1; 8 nucleotides line up with TRBD1. There are 14 residues in the CDR3. Germline V gives CDR1 SGHDN, CDR2 FVKESK. V trimming: 4 bases; J trimming: 7 bases; junction bases outside the gene matches: 6. CDR3 in amino acids: CASSLWTGTNEQFF. The DNA of the CDR3 is TGTGCCAGCAGCCTTTGGACAGGGACAAATGAGCAGTTCTTC.